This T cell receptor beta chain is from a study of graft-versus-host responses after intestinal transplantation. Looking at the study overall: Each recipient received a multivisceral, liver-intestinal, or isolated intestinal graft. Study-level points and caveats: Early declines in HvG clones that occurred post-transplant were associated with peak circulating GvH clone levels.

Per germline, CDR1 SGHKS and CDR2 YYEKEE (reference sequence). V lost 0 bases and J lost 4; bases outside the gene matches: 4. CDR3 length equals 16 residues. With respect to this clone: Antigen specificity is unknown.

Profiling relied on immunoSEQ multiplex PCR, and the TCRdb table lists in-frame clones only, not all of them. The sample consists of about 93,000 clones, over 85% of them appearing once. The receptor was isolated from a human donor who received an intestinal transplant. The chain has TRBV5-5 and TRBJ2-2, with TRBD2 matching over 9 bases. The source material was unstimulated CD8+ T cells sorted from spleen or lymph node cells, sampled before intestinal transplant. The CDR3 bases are TGTGCCAGCAGCTTGGTTCTAGCGGGACCCACCGGGGAGCTGTTTTTT. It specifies CASSLVLAGPTGELFF. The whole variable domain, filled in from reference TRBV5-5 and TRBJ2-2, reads DAGVTQSPTHLIKTRGQQVTLRCSPISGHKSVSWYQQVLGQGPQFIFQYYEKEERGRGNFPDRFSARQFPNYSSELNVNALLLGDSALYLCASSLVLAGPTGELFFGEGSRLTVL.